The next 29 T cell receptor beta chains were all read from a single sample in a study of blood T cell repertoires in COVID-19. Clones were read by immunoSEQ multiplex PCR, and TCRdb kept only the in-frame ones, dropping some. The sample lists approximately 250,000 clones, 84% occurring once. Material: peripheral blood. These receptors were obtained from a woman in her 40s who had recovered from COVID-19.

The chain combines TRBV5-1 with TRBJ2-5; D may be TRBD1 (5 bases). Germline V gene lookup returns CDR1 SGHRS and CDR2 YFSETQ. This CDR3 is built from 14 residues. The V end was cut by 4 bases, the J end by 4 bases, with 14 bases between. DNA for the CDR3: TGCGCCAGCAGCCTCACAGGTATCGGAGAGACCCAGTACTTC. It specifies CASSLTGIGETQYF. The whole variable domain, filled in from reference TRBV5-1 and TRBJ2-5, reads KAGVTQTPRYLIKTRGQQVTLSCSPISGHRSVSWYQQTPGQGLQFLFEYFSETQRNKGNFPGRFSGRQFSNSRSEMNVSTLELGDSALYLCASSLTGIGETQYFGPGTRLLVL.

The chain carries TRBV7-2 and TRBJ2-5; TRBD2 might be the D (5 bases). CDR1 SGHTA and CDR2 FQGNSA come from the germline V gene. V lost 2 bases, J lost 7 bases, and 14 bases lay in between. The CDR3 consists of 14 residues. DNA for the CDR3: TGTGCCAGCAGCTTAAGATTCGTAAGCGGGACCCAGTACTTC. It encodes CASSLRFVSGTQYF.

This chain uses TRBV11-2 with TRBJ1-1, with D perhaps matching TRBD1 (6 bases). Germline V lookup: CDR1 SGHAT, CDR2 FQNNGV. The CDR3 consists of 14 residues. Trimming removed 5 bases from V and 3 bases from J, with 13 bases in between. CDR3 sequence (DNA): TGTGCCAGCAGCCAGAGGGGGACCGACACTGAAGCTTTCTTT. Translation gives CASSQRGTDTEAFF.

The chain is built from TRBV7-2 and TRBJ1-1; TRBD1 is a possible D gene (5 bases). V lost 0 bases to trimming and J lost 5 bases, with 13 bases between them. CDR3 length: 15 amino acids. CDR1 SGHTA and CDR2 FQGNSA come from the germline V gene. In DNA, the CDR3 is TGTGCCAGCAGCTTAGCGCGTGGGGGAGGGACTGAAGCTTTCTTT. Translating it yields CASSLARGGGTEAFF.

The CDR3 DNA reads TGTGCCAGTACGATGGCTTCGGGGGTCTCTGGAAACACCATATATTTT. Encoded protein: CASTMASGVSGNTIYF. The chain carries TRBV19 and TRBJ1-3; TRBD1 is a possible D gene (5 bases). The germline CDR1 and CDR2 sequences are LNHDA and SQIVND (reference sequence). The V end was cut by 7 bases, the J end by 0 bases, with 16 bases between. This CDR3 is built from 16 residues.

This chain connects TRBV5-8 to TRBJ1-1, with D tentatively TRBD1 (5 bases). Germline values: CDR1 SGHTS, CDR2 YDEGEE. The CDR3 contains 16 residues. V was trimmed by 1 base and J by 1 base, leaving 14 bases between them. CDR3 bases: TGTGCCAGCAGCTTGTTAGAAATTAGGGGGAACACTGAAGCTTTCTTT. Protein product: CASSLLEIRGNTEAFF.

The genes are TRBV29-1 and TRBJ2-3, with a weak D call TRBD2 (5 bases). V was clipped by 6 bases and J by 1 base, with 11 bases between them. The CDR3 has 13 amino acids. Germline CDR1 and CDR2: SQVTM and ANQGSEA. The CDR3: CSVRVGGTDTQYF. CDR3 bases: TGCAGCGTGAGAGTGGGAGGCACAGATACGCAGTATTTT.

This sequence joins TRBV23-1 and TRBJ2-5; D perhaps matches TRBD2 (5 bases). TRBV23-1 belongs to the ORF category, with a function that is uncertain. V was cut by 5 bases and J by 7 bases, with 20 bases left in between. The CDR3 length is 15 residues. This chain's CDR3 is CASSKCEGREGTQYF. DNA of the CDR3: TGCGCCAGCAGTAAATGCGAGGGCCGTGAGGGGACCCAGTACTTC.

V and J are TRBV5-1 and TRBJ1-5; 8 bases match TRBD1. Germline assignment: CDR1 SGHRS and CDR2 YFSETQ. This CDR3 contains 15 residues. J was trimmed by 2 bases and V by 5 bases; bases with no gene match: 6. The chain's CDR3 is CASSVTGVGNQPQHF. DNA for the CDR3: TGCGCCAGCAGTGTGACAGGGGTTGGCAATCAGCCCCAGCATTTT.

The chain couples TRBV19 to TRBJ2-4; weak D call: TRBD1 (8 bases). Trimming removed 5 bases from V and 5 bases from J, with 16 bases in between. The germline V gene has CDR1 LNHDA and CDR2 SQIVND (reference sequence). The CDR3 extends over 15 amino acids. The CDR3 sequence: CASSRTGGAQNIQYF. The CDR3 DNA reads as TGTGCCAGTAGTCGAACAGGGGGGGCTCAAAACATTCAGTACTTC.

The rearrangement joins TRBV29-1 to TRBJ2-7, with 7 bases identical to TRBD2. The V gene end was trimmed by 4 bases and the J gene end by 3 bases; junction bases not matched to a gene: 9. Germline CDR1 reads SQVTM; CDR2 reads ANQGSEA. This CDR3 contains 14 residues. The CDR3 nucleotides are TGCAGCGTTGTGGGAGGGGCCGAAGACTACGAGCAGTACTTC. Translation gives CSVVGGAEDYEQYF.

The CDR3 DNA is TGCGCCAGCAGCTTGGGACAATGGGCGAACGAGCAGTACTTC. Protein product: CASSLGQWANEQYF. The chain recombines TRBV5-1 with TRBJ2-7; no clear D gene. The V gene lost 0 bases and the J gene lost 5 bases, with 12 bases spanning the gap. The length of the CDR3 is 14 residues. Germline V gene sequence: CDR1 SGHRS, CDR2 YFSETQ.

The chain links TRBV5-6 to TRBJ1-1, with D possibly being TRBD1 (6 bases). Germline CDR1 SGHDT, CDR2 YYEEEE. Trimming left V 5 bases short and J 0 bases short, with 11 bases between. The CDR3 loop spans 14 amino acids. The CDR3 loop reads CASRLAGVNTEAFF. CDR3 bases: TGTGCCAGCAGATTAGCAGGGGTGAACACTGAAGCTTTCTTT.

The V and J genes are TRBV6-1 and TRBJ2-7; 8 nucleotides match TRBD1. The CDR3 sequence is 15 residues long. With 2 bases clipped from V and 5 bases from J, the junction kept 8 bases outside the gene matches. CDR1 is MNHNS, CDR2 SASEGT, per germline. CDR3 nucleotide sequence: TGTGCCAGCAGTGAAACCAGAGACAGGGGCGACGAGCAGTACTTC. Amino acid sequence: CASSETRDRGDEQYF.

The J gene is TRBJ1-5, the V gene TRBV5-6; maybe TRBD1 (6 bases). Trimming left V 0 bases short and J 9 bases short, with 13 bases between. The germline gives CDR1 SGHDT, CDR2 YYEEEE. The CDR3 has 14 amino acids. The CDR3 loop is CASSLGTAIRPQHF. CDR3 coding DNA: TGTGCCAGCAGCTTGGGGACAGCAATCAGGCCCCAGCATTTT. The entire variable domain, with the rest obtained from reference TRBV5-6 and TRBJ1-5, is as follows: DAGVTQSPTHLIKTRGQQVTLRCSPKSGHDTVSWYQQALGQGPQFIFQYYEEEERQRGNFPDRFSGHQFPNYSSELNVNALLLGDSALYLCASSLGTAIRPQHFGDGTRLSIL.

This clone was recorded a few times. The chain uses TRBV13 and TRBJ1-2, with TRBD1 identical over 12 bases. The germline gives CDR1 PRHDT, CDR2 FYEKMQ (reference sequence). CDR3 length: 16 amino acids. Losses at the gene ends were 0 bases for V and 7 bases for J; bases not matched to a gene: 6. The chain's CDR3 is CASSLGTGQGALGYTF. CDR3 in DNA: TGTGCCAGCAGCTTAGGAACGGGACAGGGGGCGCTTGGCTACACCTTC.

This chain joins TRBV7-8 and TRBJ1-5, with D perhaps matching TRBD1 (6 bases). V shed 7 bases and J shed 2 bases, with 18 bases lying between them. CDR1 is SGHVS and CDR2 is FQNEAQ in the germline V gene. This CDR3 comprises 16 residues. CDR3 DNA: TGTGCCAGCAAACAAGACAGGATTCGCGGCAATCAGCCCCAGCATTTT. Amino acids: CASKQDRIRGNQPQHF.

This rearrangement joins TRBV6-5 to TRBJ2-1; D is uncertain. V was shortened by 6 bases and J by 2 bases, with 14 bases between the two germline ends. From germline, CDR1 is MNHEY and CDR2 SVGAGI. This CDR3 has 15 amino acids. CDR3 protein: CASSFTPEAYNEQFF. The CDR3 region has the DNA TGTGCCAGCAGCTTCACACCCGAGGCCTACAATGAGCAGTTCTTC.

The chain combines TRBV5-4 with TRBJ2-3; TRBD2 matches 11 bases. V lost 3 bases and J lost 4; bases outside the gene matches: 7. This CDR3 spans 16 amino acids. The germline V gene encodes CDR1 SGHNT and CDR2 YYREEE (reference sequence). CDR3 sequence: CASSSASGGPADTQYF. The DNA of the CDR3 is TGTGCCAGCAGCTCCGCTAGCGGGGGGCCCGCAGATACGCAGTATTTT. Supplemented by reference TRBV5-4 and TRBJ2-3, the full variable domain reads ETGVTQSPTHLIKTRGQQVTLRCSSQSGHNTVSWYQQALGQGPQFIFQYYREEENGRGNFPPRFSGLQFPNYSSELNVNALELDDSALYLCASSSASGGPADTQYFGPGTRLTVL.

In its sample, this clone was seen once. The chain uses TRBV29-1 and TRBJ1-1, with TRBD1 matching over 10 bases. The CDR3 has 14 amino acids. V shed 6 bases, J shed 1 base, and the junction held 5 bases outside the gene matches. The germline V gene has CDR1 SQVTM and CDR2 ANQGSEA. Here the CDR3 DNA reads TGCAGCGTAGCCGGGACAGGGGAGAACACTGAAGCTTTCTTT. This gives the protein CSVAGTGENTEAFF.

The chain recombines TRBV6-5 with TRBJ2-7; 8 bases align to TRBD1. The CDR3 consists of 14 residues. Germline-derived CDR1 and CDR2 are MNHEY and SVGAGI. The trim removed 8 bases at V and 2 bases at J, leaving 8 bases unmatched. Here the CDR3 reads CASRKWTGPYEQYF. Written as DNA, the CDR3 is TGTGCCAGCCGAAAATGGACAGGGCCCTACGAGCAGTACTTC.

J is TRBJ1-1 and V is TRBV9, with 7 positions matching TRBD1. The CDR3 spans 13 residues. CDR1 and CDR2 (germline): SGDLS, YYNGEE. Trimming cost V 4 bases and J 8 bases; bases outside gene matches: 8. CDR3 sequence (DNA): TGTGCCAGCAGCCAGGGGGTGGGGCAGGAAGCTTTCTTT. Its protein product is CASSQGVGQEAFF.

This clone was seen a single time. The V and J genes are TRBV2 and TRBJ2-2; 10 bases match TRBD2. The V segment lost 5 bases and the J segment 4 bases; nucleotides outside the gene matches: 1. There are 14 residues in the CDR3. Germline lookup yields CDR1 SNHLY and CDR2 FYNNEI. The CDR3 nucleotides are TGTGCCAGCAGTTTAGCGGGGGGCACCGGGGAGCTGTTTTTT. Translation gives CASSLAGGTGELFF.

The chain is built from TRBV11-2 and TRBJ1-1, with unresolved D. Germline lookup yields CDR1 SGHAT and CDR2 FQNNGV. Trimming removed 1 base at V and 7 bases at J, with 7 bases between. CDR3 length: 12 amino acids. CDR3 DNA sequence: TGTGCCAGCAGCTTAGGTCCTAATGAAGCTTTCTTT. Residues: CASSLGPNEAFF.

V usage is TRBV12-5 and J usage is TRBJ2-1, with D tentatively TRBD1 (6 bases). CDR1 is LGHNT and CDR2 is FRNRAP in the germline V gene. The CDR3 sequence is 15 residues long. Trimming shortened V by 2 bases and J by 5 bases, and 13 bases separated the two germline ends. The DNA for the CDR3 is TGTGCTAGTGGTTTGAACAGGGATTTAAACAATGAGCAGTTCTTC. This translates into CASGLNRDLNNEQFF. The whole variable domain, remainder taken from reference TRBV12-5 and TRBJ2-1, is DARVTQTPRHKVTEMGQEVTMRCQPILGHNTVFWYRQTMMQGLELLAYFRNRAPLDDSGMPKDRFSAEMPDATLATLKIQPSEPRDSAVYFCASGLNRDLNNEQFFGPGTRLTVL.

The chain uses TRBV5-1 and TRBJ1-4; D gene uncertain. This CDR3 has 13 residues. Trimming removed 3 bases at V and 3 bases at J, with 6 bases between. The germline gives CDR1 SGHRS, CDR2 YFSETQ. Here the CDR3 reads CASSYGANEKLFF. CDR3 DNA: TGCGCCAGCAGCTACGGGGCTAATGAAAAACTGTTTTTT.

The chain employs TRBV3-1 (or the pseudogene TRBV3-2) and TRBJ1-2; D possibly corresponds to TRBD1 (5 bases). Germline CDR1 LGHDT, CDR2 YNNKEL (reference sequence). The length of the CDR3 is 15 residues. The germline V and J ends were trimmed by 0 bases and 7 bases, with 15 bases remaining between them. The CDR3 nucleotides read TGTGCCAGCAGCCAAGATCGGACGGGGCGGGGTGGCTACACCTTC. Its translation is CASSQDRTGRGGYTF.

The sample holds one count of this clone. At one boundary the junction diverges from the germline segment, which might be a read error. The genes are TRBV4-3 and TRBJ1-4; 9 bases agree with TRBD1. There are 17 residues in the CDR3. Germline lookup yields CDR1 LGHNA and CDR2 YSLEER. The CDR3 DNA sequence: TGCGCCAGCAGCCAAGAGCCACCACAGGGGGCTAGAGAAAAGCTGTTTTTT. Residues: CASSQEPPQGAREKLFF.

V gene TRBV11-3 combines with J gene TRBJ2-7; D is uncertain. The CDR3 covers 14 residues. Germline V gives CDR1 SGHNT, CDR2 YENEEA. V lost 0 bases to trimming and J lost 2 bases, with 8 bases between them. CDR3 coding DNA: TGTGCCAGCAGCTTAGATCCTAGTACCTACGAGCAGTACTTC. Translating gives CASSLDPSTYEQYF.